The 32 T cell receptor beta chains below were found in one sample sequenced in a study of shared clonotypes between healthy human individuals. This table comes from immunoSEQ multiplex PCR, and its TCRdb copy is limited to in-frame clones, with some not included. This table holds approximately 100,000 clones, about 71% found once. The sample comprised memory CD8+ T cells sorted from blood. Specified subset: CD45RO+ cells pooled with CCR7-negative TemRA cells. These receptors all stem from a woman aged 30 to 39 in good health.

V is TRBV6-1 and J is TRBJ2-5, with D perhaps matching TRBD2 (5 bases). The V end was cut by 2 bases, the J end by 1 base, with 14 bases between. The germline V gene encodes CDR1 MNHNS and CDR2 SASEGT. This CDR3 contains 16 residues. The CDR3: CASSEWGADLQETQYF. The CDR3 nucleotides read TGTGCCAGCAGTGAATGGGGAGCGGATCTCCAAGAGACCCAGTACTTC.

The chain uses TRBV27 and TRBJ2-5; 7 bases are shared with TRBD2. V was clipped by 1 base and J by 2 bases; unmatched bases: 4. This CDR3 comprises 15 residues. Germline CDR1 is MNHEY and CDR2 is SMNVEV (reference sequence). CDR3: CASSLWPGGQETQYF. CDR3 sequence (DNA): TGTGCCAGCAGTTTATGGCCGGGGGGTCAAGAGACCCAGTACTTC.

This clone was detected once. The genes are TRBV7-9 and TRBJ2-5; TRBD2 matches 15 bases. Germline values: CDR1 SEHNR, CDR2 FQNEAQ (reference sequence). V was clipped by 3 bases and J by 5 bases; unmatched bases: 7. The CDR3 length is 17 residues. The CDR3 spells CASSFGLAGGPGETQYF. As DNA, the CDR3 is TGTGCCAGCAGCTTCGGACTAGCGGGAGGGCCGGGGGAGACCCAGTACTTC.

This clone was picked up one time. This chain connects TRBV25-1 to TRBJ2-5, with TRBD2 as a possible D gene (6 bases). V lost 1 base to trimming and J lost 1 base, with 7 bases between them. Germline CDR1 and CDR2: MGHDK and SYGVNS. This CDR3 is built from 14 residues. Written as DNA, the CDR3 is TGTGCCAGCAGTGAATTCGGGGGCCAAGAGACCCAGTACTTC. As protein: CASSEFGGQETQYF.

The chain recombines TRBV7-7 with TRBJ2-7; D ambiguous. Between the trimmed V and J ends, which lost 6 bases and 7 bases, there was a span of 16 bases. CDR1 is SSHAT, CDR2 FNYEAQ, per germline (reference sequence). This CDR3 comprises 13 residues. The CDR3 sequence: CASSAGRTLEQYF. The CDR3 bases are TGTGCCAGCAGTGCCGGGCGAACTCTGGAGCAGTACTTC.

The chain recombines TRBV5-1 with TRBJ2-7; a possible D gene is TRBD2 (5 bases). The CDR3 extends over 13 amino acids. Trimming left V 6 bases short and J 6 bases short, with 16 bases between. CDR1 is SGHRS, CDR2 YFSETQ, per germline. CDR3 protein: CASKRELEIEQYF. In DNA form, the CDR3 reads TGCGCCAGCAAGAGGGAATTGGAGATCGAGCAGTACTTC. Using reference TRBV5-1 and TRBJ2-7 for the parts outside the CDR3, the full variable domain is KAGVTQTPRYLIKTRGQQVTLSCSPISGHRSVSWYQQTPGQGLQFLFEYFSETQRNKGNFPGRFSGRQFSNSRSEMNVSTLELGDSALYLCASKRELEIEQYFGPGTRLTVT.

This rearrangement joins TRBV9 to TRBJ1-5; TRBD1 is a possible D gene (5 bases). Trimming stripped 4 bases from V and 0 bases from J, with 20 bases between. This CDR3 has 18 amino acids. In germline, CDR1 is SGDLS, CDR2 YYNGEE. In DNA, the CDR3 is TGTGCCAGCAGCCCTGAGGGCGGGGGAACGGATAGCAATCAGCCCCAGCATTTT. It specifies CASSPEGGGTDSNQPQHF.

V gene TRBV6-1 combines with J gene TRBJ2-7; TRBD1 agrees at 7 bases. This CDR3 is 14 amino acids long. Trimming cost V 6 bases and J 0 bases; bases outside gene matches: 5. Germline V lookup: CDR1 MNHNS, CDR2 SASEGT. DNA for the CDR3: TGTGCCAGCAGGATGGGACAGCGCTCCTACGAGCAGTACTTC. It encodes CASRMGQRSYEQYF.

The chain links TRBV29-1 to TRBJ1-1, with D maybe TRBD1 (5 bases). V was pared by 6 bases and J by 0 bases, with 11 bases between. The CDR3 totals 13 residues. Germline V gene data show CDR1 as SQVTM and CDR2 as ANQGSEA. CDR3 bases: TGCAGCGTCCACTGGGGGTTGAACACTGAAGCTTTCTTT. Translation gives CSVHWGLNTEAFF.

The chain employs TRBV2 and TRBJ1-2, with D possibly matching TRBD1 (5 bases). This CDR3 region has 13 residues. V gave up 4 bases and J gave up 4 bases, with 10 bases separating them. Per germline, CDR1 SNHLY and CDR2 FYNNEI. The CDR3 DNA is TGTGCCAGCAGTGTAGGGCAGGGCTATGGCTACACCTTC. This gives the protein CASSVGQGYGYTF.

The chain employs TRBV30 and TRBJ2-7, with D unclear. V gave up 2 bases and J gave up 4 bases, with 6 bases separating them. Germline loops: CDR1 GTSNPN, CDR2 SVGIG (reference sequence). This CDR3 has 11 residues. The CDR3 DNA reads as TGTGCCTGGAGTATGGGGTACGAGCAGTACTTC. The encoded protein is CAWSMGYEQYF.

The CDR3 region has the DNA TGCAGCGTTGATGAAAAGGGGGCCATGAACACTGAAGCTTTCTTT. Translating gives CSVDEKGAMNTEAFF. This chain uses TRBV29-1 with TRBJ1-1; 7 nucleotides agree with TRBD1. CDR3 length: 15 residues. The V segment lost 3 bases and the J segment 0 bases; nucleotides outside the gene matches: 7. The germline V gene has CDR1 SQVTM and CDR2 ANQGSEA.

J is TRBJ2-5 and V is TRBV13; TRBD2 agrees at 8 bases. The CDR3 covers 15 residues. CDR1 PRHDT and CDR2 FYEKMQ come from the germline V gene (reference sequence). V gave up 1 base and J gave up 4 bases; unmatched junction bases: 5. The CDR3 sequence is CASSLEAGGGETQYF. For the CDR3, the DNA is TGTGCCAGCAGCTTAGAGGCGGGGGGTGGAGAGACCCAGTACTTC. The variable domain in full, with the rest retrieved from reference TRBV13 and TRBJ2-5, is AAGVIQSPRHLIKEKRETATLKCYPIPRHDTVYWYQQGPGQDPQFLISFYEKMQSDKGSIPDRFSAQQFSDYHSELNMSSLELGDSALYFCASSLEAGGGETQYFGPGTRLLVL.

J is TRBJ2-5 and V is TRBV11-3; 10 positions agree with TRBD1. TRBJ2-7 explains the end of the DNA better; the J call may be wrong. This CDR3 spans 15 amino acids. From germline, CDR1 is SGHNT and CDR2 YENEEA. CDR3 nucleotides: TGTGCCAGCAGCCAAGTCGGGACAGGGGCCTACGAGCAGTACTTC. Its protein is CASSQVGTGAYEQYF.

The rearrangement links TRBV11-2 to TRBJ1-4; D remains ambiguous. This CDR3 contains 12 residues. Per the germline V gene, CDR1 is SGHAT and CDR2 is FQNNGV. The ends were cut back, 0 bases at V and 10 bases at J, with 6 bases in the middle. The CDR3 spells CASSLEDRKLFF. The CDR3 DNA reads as TGTGCCAGCAGCTTAGAGGATCGAAAACTGTTTTTT.

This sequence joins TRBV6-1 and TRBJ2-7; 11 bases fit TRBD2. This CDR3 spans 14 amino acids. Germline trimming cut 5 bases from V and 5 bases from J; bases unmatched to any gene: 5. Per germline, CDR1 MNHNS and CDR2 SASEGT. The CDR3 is CASSPTSGVDEQYF. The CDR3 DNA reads TGTGCCAGCAGTCCGACTAGCGGGGTCGACGAGCAGTACTTC.

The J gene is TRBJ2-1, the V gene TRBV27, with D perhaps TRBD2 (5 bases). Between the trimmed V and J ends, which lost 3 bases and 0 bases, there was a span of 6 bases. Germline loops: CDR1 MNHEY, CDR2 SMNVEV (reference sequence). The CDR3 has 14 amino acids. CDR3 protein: CASSFRGSYNEQFF. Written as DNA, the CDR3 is TGTGCCAGCAGTTTTCGGGGCTCCTACAATGAGCAGTTCTTC.

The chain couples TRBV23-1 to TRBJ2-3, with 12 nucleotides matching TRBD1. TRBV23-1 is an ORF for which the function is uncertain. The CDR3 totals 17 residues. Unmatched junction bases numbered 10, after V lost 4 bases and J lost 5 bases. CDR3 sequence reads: CASSRTRDRGREDTQYF. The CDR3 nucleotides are TGCGCCAGCAGTCGAACGAGGGACAGGGGGCGTGAAGATACGCAGTATTTT.

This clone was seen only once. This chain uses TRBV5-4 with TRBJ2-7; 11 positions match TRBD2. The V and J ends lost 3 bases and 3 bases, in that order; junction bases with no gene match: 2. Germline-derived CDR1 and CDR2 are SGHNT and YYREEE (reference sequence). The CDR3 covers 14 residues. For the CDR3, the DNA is TGTGCCAGCAGCTACGGGACTAGCGGCTACGAGCAGTACTTC. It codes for CASSYGTSGYEQYF.

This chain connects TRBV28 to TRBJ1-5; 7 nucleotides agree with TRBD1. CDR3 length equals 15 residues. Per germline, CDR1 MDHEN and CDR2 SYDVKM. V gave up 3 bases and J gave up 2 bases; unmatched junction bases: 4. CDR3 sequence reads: CASSFTGARNQPQHF. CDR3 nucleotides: TGTGCCAGCAGTTTTACAGGGGCTCGCAATCAGCCCCAGCATTTT.

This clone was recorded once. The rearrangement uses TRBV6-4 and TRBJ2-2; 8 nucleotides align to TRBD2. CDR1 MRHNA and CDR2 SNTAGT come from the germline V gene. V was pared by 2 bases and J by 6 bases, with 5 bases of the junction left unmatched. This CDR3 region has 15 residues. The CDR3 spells CASSDTREGPGELFF. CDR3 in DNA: TGTGCCAGCAGTGACACCCGGGAGGGCCCCGGGGAGCTGTTTTTT.

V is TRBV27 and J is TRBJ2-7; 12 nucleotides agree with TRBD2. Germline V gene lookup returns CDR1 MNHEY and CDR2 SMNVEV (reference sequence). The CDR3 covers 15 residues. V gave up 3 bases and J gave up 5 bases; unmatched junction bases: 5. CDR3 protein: CASSLTSGSPHEQYF. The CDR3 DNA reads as TGTGCCAGCAGTTTGACTAGCGGGAGTCCCCACGAGCAGTACTTC.

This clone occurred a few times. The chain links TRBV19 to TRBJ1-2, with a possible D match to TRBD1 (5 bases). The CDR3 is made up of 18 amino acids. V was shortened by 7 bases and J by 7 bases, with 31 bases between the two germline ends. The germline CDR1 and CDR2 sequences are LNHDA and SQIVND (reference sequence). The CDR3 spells CASTYTPEGTFRLFGYTF. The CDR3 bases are TGTGCCAGTACTTACACCCCCGAGGGGACTTTTCGCCTATTTGGCTACACCTTC.

The CDR3 protein is CASSLVGGNYGYTF. CDR3 coding DNA: TGTGCCAGCAGCTTAGTGGGGGGTAACTATGGCTACACCTTC. The chain joins TRBV7-2 to TRBJ1-2; possible D gene TRBD1, 5 bases. Trimming removed 1 base from V and 1 base from J, with 7 bases in between. The germline CDR1 and CDR2 sequences are SGHTA and FQGNSA. The CDR3 covers 14 residues.

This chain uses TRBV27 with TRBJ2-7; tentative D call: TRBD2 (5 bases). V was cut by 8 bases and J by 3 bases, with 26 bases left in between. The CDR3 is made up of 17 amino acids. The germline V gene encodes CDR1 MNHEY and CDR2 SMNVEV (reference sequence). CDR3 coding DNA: TGTGCCAGCGGTTCTATCAGGCGAGAGGGTTTAGGCTACGAGCAGTACTTC. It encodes CASGSIRREGLGYEQYF.

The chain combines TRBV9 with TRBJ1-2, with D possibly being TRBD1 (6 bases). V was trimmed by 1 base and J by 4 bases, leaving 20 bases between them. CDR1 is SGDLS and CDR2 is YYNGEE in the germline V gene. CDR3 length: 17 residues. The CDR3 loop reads CASSVITGSSVGYGYTF. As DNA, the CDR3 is TGTGCCAGCAGCGTAATCACAGGGAGTTCCGTCGGCTATGGCTACACCTTC.

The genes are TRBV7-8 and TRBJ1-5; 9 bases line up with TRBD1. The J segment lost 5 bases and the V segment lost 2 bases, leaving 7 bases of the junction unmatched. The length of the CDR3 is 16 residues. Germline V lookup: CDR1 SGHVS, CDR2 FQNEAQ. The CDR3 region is CASSLPGQGVDQPQHF. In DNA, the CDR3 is TGTGCCAGCAGCTTACCGGGACAGGGTGTGGATCAGCCCCAGCATTTT.

For the CDR3, the DNA is TGTGCCAGCATCTCCCTACAGGGGCACACTGAAGCTTTCTTT. This translates into CASISLQGHTEAFF. V and J are TRBV2 and TRBJ1-1, with 7 bases identical to TRBD1. The CDR3 consists of 14 residues. CDR1 SNHLY and CDR2 FYNNEI come from the germline V gene. Trimming at V came to 7 bases and at J to 3 bases, leaving 8 bases not matched to a gene.

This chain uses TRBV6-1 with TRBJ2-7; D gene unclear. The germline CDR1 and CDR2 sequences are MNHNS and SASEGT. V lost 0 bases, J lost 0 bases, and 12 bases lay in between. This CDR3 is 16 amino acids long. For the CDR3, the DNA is TGTGCCAGCAGTGAAGCGAGGTACACGTCCTCCTACGAGCAGTACTTC. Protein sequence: CASSEARYTSSYEQYF.

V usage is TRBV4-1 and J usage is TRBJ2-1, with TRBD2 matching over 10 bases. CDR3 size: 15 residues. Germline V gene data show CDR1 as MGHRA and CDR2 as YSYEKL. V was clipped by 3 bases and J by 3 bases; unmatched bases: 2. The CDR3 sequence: CASSHASGGYNEQFF. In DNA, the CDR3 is TGCGCCAGCAGCCATGCTAGCGGGGGCTACAATGAGCAGTTCTTC.

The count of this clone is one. In DNA, the CDR3 is TGTGCCAGCAGGGGGGCGGGGGAGGCGTCCTACGAGCAGTACTTC. Translating gives CASRGAGEASYEQYF. The V gene is TRBV28, the J gene TRBJ2-7; a possible D gene is TRBD2 (7 bases). This CDR3 spans 15 amino acids. V lost 6 bases, J lost 1 base, and 16 bases lay in between. The V gene's germline CDR1 is MDHEN and CDR2 SYDVKM.

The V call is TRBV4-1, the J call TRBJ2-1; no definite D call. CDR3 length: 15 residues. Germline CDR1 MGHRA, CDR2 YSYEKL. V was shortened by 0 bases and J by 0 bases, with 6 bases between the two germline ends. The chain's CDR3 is CASSQDRNSYNEQFF. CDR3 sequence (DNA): TGCGCCAGCAGCCAAGATAGGAACTCCTACAATGAGCAGTTCTTC.